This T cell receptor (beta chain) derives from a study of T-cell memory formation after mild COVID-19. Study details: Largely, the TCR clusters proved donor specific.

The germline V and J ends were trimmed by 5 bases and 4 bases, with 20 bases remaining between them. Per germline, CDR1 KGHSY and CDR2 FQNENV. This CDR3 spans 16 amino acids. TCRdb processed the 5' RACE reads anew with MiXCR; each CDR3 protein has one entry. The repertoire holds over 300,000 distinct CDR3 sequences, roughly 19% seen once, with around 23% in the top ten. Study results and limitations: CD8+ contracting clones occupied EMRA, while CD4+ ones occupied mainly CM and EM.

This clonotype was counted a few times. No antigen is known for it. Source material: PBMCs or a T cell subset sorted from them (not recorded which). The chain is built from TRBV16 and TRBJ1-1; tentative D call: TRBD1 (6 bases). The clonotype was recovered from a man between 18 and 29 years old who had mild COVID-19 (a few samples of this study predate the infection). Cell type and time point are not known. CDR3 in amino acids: CASSSAPGIGGTEAFF. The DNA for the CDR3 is TGTGCCAGCAGCTCAGCCCCGGGTATAGGGGGCACTGAAGCTTTCTTT.